One sample yielded the 21 T cell receptor beta chains listed below, sequenced in a study of beta chain features in type 1 diabetes. Reverse transcribing all isolated RNA meant expressed TCRB transcripts were sequenced. Profiling relied on immunoSEQ multiplex PCR, and the TCRdb table lists in-frame clones only, not all of them. The table has over 300,000 clones, approximately 8.2% seen once. The specimen was central memory CD4+ T cells from blood. These receptors all come from a woman aged 18-29 years in good health.

The chain carries TRBV4-2 and TRBJ2-3; 7 nucleotides line up with TRBD2. V shed 3 bases, J shed 0 bases, and the junction held 6 bases outside the gene matches. This CDR3 is built from 16 residues. CDR1 LGHNA and CDR2 YNFKEQ come from the germline V gene. As DNA, the CDR3 is TGTGCCAGCAGCCAGAAGCGGGACTCTAGCACAGATACGCAGTATTTT. It codes for CASSQKRDSSTDTQYF.

This clone was observed a handful of times. This chain connects TRBV18 to TRBJ2-6; tentatively, D is TRBD1 (6 bases). V shed 3 bases and J shed 0 bases, with 9 bases lying between them. The CDR3 sequence is 16 residues long. The V gene's germline CDR1 is KGHSH and CDR2 LQKENI. This CDR3 is CASSPRQVSGANVLTF. The CDR3 bases are TGTGCCAGCTCACCCAGACAGGTCTCTGGGGCCAACGTCCTGACTTTC.

This sequence joins TRBV28 and TRBJ1-2; 8 nucleotides agree with TRBD1. CDR3 length: 15 amino acids. The germline V gene encodes CDR1 MDHEN and CDR2 SYDVKM. The V and J ends lost 2 bases and 3 bases, in that order; junction bases with no gene match: 5. This CDR3 is CASSLMSTGDYGYTF. The CDR3 DNA reads as TGTGCCAGCAGTTTAATGTCGACAGGGGACTATGGCTACACCTTC.

This chain links TRBV4-1 with TRBJ2-2; 7 nucleotides agree with TRBD1. The germline V gene has CDR1 MGHRA and CDR2 YSYEKL. This CDR3 is 16 amino acids long. V was pared by 5 bases and J by 3 bases, with 9 bases of the junction left unmatched. CDR3 in amino acids: CASSVQGVWDTGELFF. The CDR3 nucleotides read TGCGCCAGCAGCGTCCAGGGGGTATGGGACACCGGGGAGCTGTTTTTT.

In regard to this clone: Other DNA sequences from this sample encode an identical CDR3 as well. V usage is TRBV30 and J usage is TRBJ2-3; TRBD2 aligns across 8 bases. After removal of 1 base from V and 5 bases from J, the junction contained 8 bases not matched to a gene. CDR1 is GTSNPN, CDR2 SVGIG, per germline (reference sequence). There are 15 residues in the CDR3. As DNA, the CDR3 is TGTGCCTGGAGTGGTCCGGGAGGGCCTCTAGATACGCAGTATTTT. It is translated as CAWSGPGGPLDTQYF.

The V call is TRBV10-3, the J call TRBJ2-5, with D possibly TRBD2 on 6 matching bases. The CDR3 is made up of 14 amino acids. The V end was cut by 10 bases, the J end by 2 bases, with 17 bases between. CDR1 and CDR2 from the germline V gene are ENHRY and SYGVKD. In nucleotides, the CDR3 is TGTGCCACTTCGGAGGGACCCGCGCAAGAGACCCAGTACTTC. The encoded protein is CATSEGPAQETQYF.

This clone has just a few counts. This rearrangement joins TRBV7-9 to TRBJ2-1; perhaps D is TRBD1 or TRBD2 (6 bases each). CDR3 length: 13 amino acids. The germline V gene has CDR1 SEHNR and CDR2 FQNEAQ (reference sequence). V was clipped by 2 bases and J by 8 bases, with 10 bases between them. DNA for the CDR3: TGTGCCAGCAGCTTAATGGAGGGGGATGAGCAGTTCTTC. Translation: CASSLMEGDEQFF.

This clone turned up a few times. This chain uses TRBV29-1 with TRBJ2-5, with a weak D call TRBD1 (6 bases). Trimming pared 6 bases from V and 3 bases from J, leaving 14 bases between. Germline V gene sequence: CDR1 SQVTM, CDR2 ANQGSEA. There are 13 residues in the CDR3. The CDR3, as DNA: TGCAGCGTAGCCGGGACAATGAAAGAGACCCAGTACTTC. This translates into CSVAGTMKETQYF.

The J gene is TRBJ1-5, the V gene TRBV9; possibly TRBD1 for D (5 bases). The V end lost 3 bases, the J end lost 0 bases, and 10 bases lay between the germline ends. The CDR3 contains 15 residues. CDR1 and CDR2 from the germline V gene are SGDLS and YYNGEE. CDR3: CASSETGYSNQPQHF. Here the CDR3 DNA reads TGTGCCAGCAGCGAAACAGGCTATAGCAATCAGCCCCAGCATTTT.

This clone was found a few times. The chain employs TRBV7-9 and TRBJ2-5; possibly TRBD2 for D (6 bases). Trimming took 7 bases from V and 5 from J, leaving 17 bases between them. The germline CDR1 and CDR2 sequences are SEHNR and FQNEAQ (reference sequence). This CDR3 contains 14 residues. The CDR3 DNA follows: TGTGCCAGCAACTCCGGAGGGGCCTTGGAGACCCAGTACTTC. Its translation is CASNSGGALETQYF. Using reference TRBV7-9 and TRBJ2-5 for the parts outside the CDR3, the full variable domain is DTGVSQNPRHKITKRGQNVTFRCDPISEHNRLYWYRQTLGQGPEFLTYFQNEAQLEKSRLLSDRFSAERPKGSFSTLEIQRTEQGDSAMYLCASNSGGALETQYFGPGTRLLVL.

The chain combines TRBV5-6 with TRBJ2-5; D is perhaps TRBD1 (5 bases). V lost 4 bases and J lost 4, with 20 bases in between. From germline, CDR1 is SGHDT and CDR2 YYEEEE. This CDR3 has 16 residues. CDR3 loop: CASSKGASGMRETQYF. In DNA, the CDR3 is TGTGCCAGCAGCAAAGGAGCCTCAGGGATGCGAGAGACCCAGTACTTC. The full variable domain, rest sourced from reference TRBV5-6 and TRBJ2-5, is DAGVTQSPTHLIKTRGQQVTLRCSPKSGHDTVSWYQQALGQGPQFIFQYYEEEERQRGNFPDRFSGHQFPNYSSELNVNALLLGDSALYLCASSKGASGMRETQYFGPGTRLLVL.

The V call is TRBV9, the J call TRBJ2-3; no reliable D call. The germline V gene encodes CDR1 SGDLS and CDR2 YYNGEE. Deletions cut 1 base from V and 3 bases from J, with 12 bases between. This CDR3 spans 15 amino acids. The CDR3 nucleotides read TGTGCCAGCAGCGTACGGCCCTCGGAGACAGATACGCAGTATTTT. This codes for CASSVRPSETDTQYF.

The rearrangement links TRBV19 to TRBJ1-2; possibly TRBD1 for D (6 bases). CDR1 LNHDA and CDR2 SQIVND come from the germline V gene (reference sequence). The V gene lost 5 bases and the J gene lost 7 bases, with 14 bases spanning the gap. The CDR3 has 13 residues. The CDR3 DNA reads TGTGCCAGTAGTCTGGACAGATCAGGTGGCTACACCTTC. This gives the protein CASSLDRSGGYTF.

This clone was recorded many times. The chain has TRBV7-8 and TRBJ1-4, with a possible D match to TRBD1 (5 bases). The V and J ends lost 5 bases and 4 bases respectively, with 14 bases between them. Germline assignment: CDR1 SGHVS and CDR2 FQNEAQ. CDR3 length: 15 residues. CDR3 DNA: TGTGCCAGCAGCCCAATTGGGACTGATAATGAAAAACTGTTTTTT. This gives the protein CASSPIGTDNEKLFF.

This clone was picked up a small number of times. This rearrangement joins TRBV5-1 to TRBJ2-5, with TRBD1 matching 7 bases. Germline V gene data show CDR1 as SGHRS and CDR2 as YFSETQ. Trimming took 4 bases from V and 5 from J; bases not matched to a gene: 5. The CDR3 covers 13 residues. CDR3 region: CASSDRDGETQYF. CDR3 nucleotides: TGCGCCAGCAGCGACAGGGACGGGGAGACCCAGTACTTC.

This clone has a handful of counts. The chain combines TRBV4-1 with TRBJ2-2; D is undetermined. The CDR3 loop spans 16 amino acids. Trimming removed 3 bases at V and 6 bases at J, with 17 bases between. Germline V gene data show CDR1 as MGHRA and CDR2 as YSYEKL. In DNA form, the CDR3 reads TGCGCCAGCAGCCAGATGGACCTAGTGGCAGCCGGGGAGCTGTTTTTT. Its translation is CASSQMDLVAAGELFF.

This clone was seen more than once but under ten times. The chain couples TRBV29-1 to TRBJ1-5, with 7 bases identical to TRBD1. V gave up 6 bases and J gave up 2 bases; unmatched junction bases: 10. Germline V gene lookup returns CDR1 SQVTM and CDR2 ANQGSEA. The CDR3 has 15 amino acids. The CDR3 DNA reads TGCAGCGTCGCGACCCAGGGGGATGGCAATCAGCCCCAGCATTTT. Translated, it gives CSVATQGDGNQPQHF.

This clone turned up a few times. The V call is TRBV20-1, the J call TRBJ2-2; D is ambiguous. V lost 3 bases and J lost 8, with 4 bases in between. CDR1 and CDR2 (germline): DFQATT, SNEGSKA (reference sequence). The CDR3 is 10 residues long. The CDR3 DNA follows: TGCAGTGCTAGTTTTGGGGAGCTGTTTTTT. Amino acids: CSASFGELFF.

This clone was observed a few times. The V gene is TRBV10-3, the J gene TRBJ1-1; no reliable D call. Germline lookup yields CDR1 ENHRY and CDR2 SYGVKD. The germline V and J ends were trimmed by 6 bases and 0 bases, with 5 bases remaining between them. This CDR3 has 12 amino acids. The CDR3 sequence: CAIRGVNTEAFF. In DNA form, the CDR3 reads TGTGCCATCAGAGGAGTGAACACTGAAGCTTTCTTT.

This clone came up a few times. This chain links TRBV5-1 with TRBJ2-3; no clear D. The CDR3 sequence is 12 residues long. Germline V CDR1 and CDR2: SGHRS, YFSETQ. The V end lost 4 bases, the J end lost 5 bases, and 8 bases lay between the germline ends. CDR3 sequence reads: CASSKHQDTQYF. The CDR3 bases are TGCGCCAGCAGCAAACATCAAGATACGCAGTATTTT.

The chain has TRBV7-9 and TRBJ2-1; 11 nucleotides line up with TRBD2. This CDR3 has 15 amino acids. V dropped 1 base and J dropped 7; count of bases not matched to a gene: 3. CDR1 SEHNR and CDR2 FQNEAQ come from the germline V gene (reference sequence). The CDR3 protein is CASSLGASGRNEQFF. CDR3 in DNA: TGTGCCAGCAGCTTAGGGGCTAGCGGGAGGAATGAGCAGTTCTTC.